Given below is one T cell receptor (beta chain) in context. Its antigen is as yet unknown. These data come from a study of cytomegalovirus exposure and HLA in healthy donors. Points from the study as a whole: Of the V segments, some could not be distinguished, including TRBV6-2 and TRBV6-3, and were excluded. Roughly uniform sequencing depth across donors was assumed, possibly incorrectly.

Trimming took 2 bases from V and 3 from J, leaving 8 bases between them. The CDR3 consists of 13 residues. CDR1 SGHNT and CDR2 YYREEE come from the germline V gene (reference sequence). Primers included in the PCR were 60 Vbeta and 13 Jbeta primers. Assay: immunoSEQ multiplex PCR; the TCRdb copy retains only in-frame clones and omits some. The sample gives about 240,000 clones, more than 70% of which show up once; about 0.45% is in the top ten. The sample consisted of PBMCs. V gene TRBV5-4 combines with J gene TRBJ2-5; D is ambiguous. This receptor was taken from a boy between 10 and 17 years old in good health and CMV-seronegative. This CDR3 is CASSLTPEETQYF. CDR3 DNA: TGTGCCAGCAGCTTAACCCCAGAAGAGACCCAGTACTTC. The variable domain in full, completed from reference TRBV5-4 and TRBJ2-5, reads ETGVTQSPTHLIKTRGQQVTLRCSSQSGHNTVSWYQQALGQGPQFIFQYYREEENGRGNFPPRFSGLQFPNYSSELNVNALELDDSALYLCASSLTPEETQYFGPGTRLLVL.